These 5 T cell receptor beta chains were sequenced from one sample in a study of T-cell memory formation after mild COVID-19. MiXCR was run by TCRdb on the 5' RACE reads, yielding one entry per CDR3 protein. The sample includes approximately 490,000 distinct CDR3 sequences, roughly 20% of them seen just once. Sequencing input: PBMCs or a T cell subset sorted from them (not recorded which). Receptors were obtained from an adult woman who had mild COVID-19 (a few samples of this study predate the infection). Cell type and time point are not known.

This clonotype was seen a few times. The chain uses TRBV5-1 and TRBJ1-2, with TRBD1 matching over 11 bases. Germline lookup yields CDR1 SGHRS and CDR2 YFSETQ. With 3 bases clipped from V and 5 bases from J, the junction kept 0 bases outside the gene matches. The CDR3 is 13 residues long. This CDR3 reads CASSWDRGYGYTF. DNA for the CDR3: TGCGCCAGCAGCTGGGACAGGGGGTATGGCTACACCTTC. The complete variable domain, with remaining parts taken from reference TRBV5-1 and TRBJ1-2, reads KAGVTQTPRYLIKTRGQQVTLSCSPISGHRSVSWYQQTPGQGLQFLFEYFSETQRNKGNFPGRFSGRQFSNSRSEMNVSTLELGDSALYLCASSWDRGYGYTFGSGTRLTVV.

The table lists this clonotype with a few counts. The chain combines TRBV12-3 or TRBV12-4 with TRBJ2-7, with TRBD2 matching over 13 bases. This CDR3 contains 15 residues. V shed 7 bases, J shed 4 bases, and the junction held 7 bases outside the gene matches. The CDR3 nucleotides are TGTGCCAGCACCTCACTAGCGGGAGGGATATACGAGCAGTACTTC. This gives the protein CASTSLAGGIYEQYF.

This chain links TRBV18 with TRBJ2-2; no clear D. The V end lost 0 bases, the J end lost 7 bases, and 9 bases lay between the germline ends. Germline lookup yields CDR1 KGHSH and CDR2 LQKENI. The CDR3 covers 14 residues. The CDR3 loop reads CASSPPSLRGELFF. As DNA, the CDR3 is TGTGCCAGCTCACCACCGTCTCTACGCGGGGAGCTGTTTTTT.

This clonotype was picked up one time. The chain uses TRBV6-5 and TRBJ1-1; D perhaps matches TRBD1 (5 bases). This CDR3 is built from 15 residues. V was clipped by 2 bases and J by 0 bases, with 10 bases between them. Germline values: CDR1 MNHEY, CDR2 SVGAGI. Here the CDR3 DNA reads TGTGCCAGCAGTTACGGCGAGGGGATGAACACTGAAGCTTTCTTT. Protein product: CASSYGEGMNTEAFF.

This clonotype was seen many times. The J gene is TRBJ1-2, the V gene TRBV20-1; no clear D. Trimming pared 0 bases from V and 1 base from J, leaving 15 bases between. The CDR3 consists of 16 residues. Per the germline V gene, CDR1 is DFQATT and CDR2 is SNEGSKA (reference sequence). The CDR3, as DNA: TGCAGTGCTAGAGACCCGACCAGGAGGGTTAACTATGGCTACACCTTC. It is translated as CSARDPTRRVNYGYTF.